The source of this T cell receptor beta chain is a study of blood T cell repertoires in COVID-19. The wider study: Donors in the United States, Italy and Spain gave samples during acute or convalescent COVID-19.

Original methodology: Reference gene primer amplification in the assay estimated nucleated cell counts. Assay: immunoSEQ multiplex PCR; the TCRdb copy retains only in-frame clones and omits some. V and J calls and clone size are as listed in that table; D and trimming were resolved from the DNA. The sample carries approximately 240,000 clones, under 85% recorded once. Trimming removed 9 bases from V and 6 bases from J, with 18 bases in between. This CDR3 has 15 residues. The sequenced sample was peripheral blood. The rearrangement joins TRBV23-1 to TRBJ1-6; D ambiguous. TRBV23-1 is an ORF, with its function uncertain. The receptor's source is a woman between 35 and 50 years old with active or convalescent COVID-19. Written as DNA, the CDR3 is TGCGCCAGTCTAGGAGAGGGCCTTCGTAATTCACCCCTCCACTTT. It yields the protein CASLGEGLRNSPLHF.